Given below is one TCR beta chain in context. This sample is drawn from a study of response to subunit inactivated influenza vaccine. TCRdb re-analysed the RT-PCR reads in MiXCR, keeping a single row per CDR3 protein. The sample includes hundreds of thousands of distinct CDR3 sequences, about 14% of them seen just once. The sequencing used PBMCs from blood, collected around 15 days before vaccination. The sequence was obtained from a man aged 50 to 59 who received an inactivated influenza vaccine.

CDR3 protein: CASSVAFTDTQYF. The CDR3 DNA follows: TGTGCCAGCAGCGTAGCTTTTACAGATACGCAGTATTTT. The V call is TRBV9, the J call TRBJ2-3; no definite D call. V was shortened by 0 bases and J by 3 bases, with 5 bases between the two germline ends. CDR1 and CDR2 from the germline V gene are SGDLS and YYNGEE. This CDR3 is built from 13 residues.